The TCR beta chain under discussion was sequenced for a study of OX40 agonist ivuxolimab in advanced cancers. About the research overall: Patients' therapy was ivuxolimab, an antibody that acts as an agonist of OX40 (CD134). Patients enrolled in dose escalation were diagnosed with hepatocellular carcinoma, melanoma, renal cell or head and neck cancer.

Germline V gene lookup returns CDR1 SGHNT and CDR2 YENEEA. V lost 3 bases, J lost 0 bases, and 2 bases stayed unmatched. CDR3 size: 14 residues. As regards this clone: The antigen is unknown.

Findings of the study overall: Also showing low normalized T-cell clonal expansion were some of the nonresponders.

Repertoires were generated with immunoSEQ multiplex PCR, while TCRdb's copy carries only in-frame clones and drops some. The table lists under 80,000 clones, roughly 88% of them singletons, with less than 1% in the top ten. Sequencing used CD4+ or CD8+ T cells sorted from blood, obtained in a trial of the OX40 agonist ivuxolimab. The gene calls are TRBV11-3 and TRBJ2-7; 7 nucleotides agree with TRBD2. The sequence was obtained from an adult with an advanced solid tumor such as melanoma, head and neck, liver or kidney cancer. The CDR3 bases are TGTGCCAGCAGCTTGAGCGGGATCTCCTACGAGCAGTACTTC. Amino acids: CASSLSGISYEQYF.